Following are 20 T cell receptor beta chains from one sample sequenced in a study of blood T cells in healthy people across ages. Primed by a sample-barcoded 5' primer and a J-beta primer mix, a second PCR proceeded for about 7 to 11 cycles. Via MiXCR, TCRdb re-called the 5' RACE reads, giving one row per CDR3 protein. The sample records approximately 780,000 distinct CDR3 sequences, around a quarter being singletons. The same data also went into a second study, on T cells of mothers and their children.

The sequencing sample was made of blood. The receptors stem from a boy between 5 and 17 years old in good health.

This chain connects TRBV7-9 to TRBJ1-2; 8 nucleotides agree with TRBD1. The J segment lost 7 bases and the V segment lost 4 bases, leaving 11 bases of the junction unmatched. From germline, CDR1 is SEHNR and CDR2 FQNEAQ (reference sequence). CDR3 length: 15 residues. The CDR3 nucleotides read TGTGCCAGCAGCTCACAGGGACAGGATGGTCTTGGCTACACCTTC. It is translated as CASSSQGQDGLGYTF. The entire variable domain, with the rest obtained from reference TRBV7-9 and TRBJ1-2, is as follows: DTGVSQNPRHKITKRGQNVTFRCDPISEHNRLYWYRQTLGQGPEFLTYFQNEAQLEKSRLLSDRFSAERPKGSFSTLEIQRTEQGDSAMYLCASSSQGQDGLGYTFGSGTRLTVV.

Here the CDR3 DNA reads TGTGCCAGCAGTCCCGGAGGCGGGGAAATCACAGATACGCAGTATTTT. This sequence encodes CASSPGGGEITDTQYF. The chain couples TRBV6-5 to TRBJ2-3, with D possibly being TRBD2 (6 bases). Germline CDR1 MNHEY, CDR2 SVGAGI. The V end lost 5 bases, the J end lost 2 bases, and 17 bases lay between the germline ends. This CDR3 spans 16 amino acids.

This clonotype occurred a few times. This chain joins TRBV6-5 and TRBJ1-2, with D possibly matching TRBD1 (5 bases). Germline V gives CDR1 MNHEY, CDR2 SVGAGI. V dropped 7 bases and J dropped 4 bases, with 13 bases sitting between them. This CDR3 is built from 13 residues. CDR3 DNA sequence: TGTGCCAGCACCACGGGGGTTCTCTATGGCTACACCTTC. Translation gives CASTTGVLYGYTF.

This clonotype turned up a few times. This chain connects TRBV5-1 to TRBJ2-5, with a weak D call TRBD2 (6 bases). The CDR3 consists of 14 residues. The V gene lost 7 bases and the J gene lost 5 bases, with 18 bases spanning the gap. Germline V gene lookup returns CDR1 SGHRS and CDR2 YFSETQ. CDR3 sequence: CASPISGFGETQYF. The CDR3 DNA sequence: TGCGCCAGCCCTATAAGCGGGTTCGGGGAGACCCAGTACTTC. Full variable domain (outside the CDR3, taken from reference TRBV5-1 and TRBJ2-5): KAGVTQTPRYLIKTRGQQVTLSCSPISGHRSVSWYQQTPGQGLQFLFEYFSETQRNKGNFPGRFSGRQFSNSRSEMNVSTLELGDSALYLCASPISGFGETQYFGPGTRLLVL.

This clonotype came up a few times. V and J are TRBV28 and TRBJ2-3; 11 bases are shared with TRBD2. CDR1 is MDHEN and CDR2 is SYDVKM in the germline V gene. With V trimmed by 9 bases and J by 1 base, 15 bases remained unmatched. The CDR3 runs to 18 residues. The CDR3 sequence is CASLGLAGGLLGTDTQYF. For the CDR3, the DNA is TGTGCCAGTCTCGGGCTAGCGGGGGGTCTCCTCGGCACAGATACGCAGTATTTT. The full variable domain, rest sourced from reference TRBV28 and TRBJ2-3, is DVKVTQSSRYLVKRTGEKVFLECVQDMDHENMFWYRQDPGLGLRLIYFSYDVKMKEKGDIPEGYSVSREKKERFSLILESASTNQTSMYLCASLGLAGGLLGTDTQYFGPGTRLTVL.

This CDR3 reads CSAIKIPDQPQHF. CDR3 DNA: TGCAGTGCTATTAAGATCCCCGATCAGCCCCAGCATTTT. The chain recombines TRBV20-1 with TRBJ1-5; no definite D call. The CDR3 extends over 13 amino acids. Trimming left V 4 bases short and J 5 bases short, with 12 bases between. The germline CDR1 and CDR2 sequences are DFQATT and SNEGSKA (reference sequence).

The DNA of the CDR3 is TGTGCCAGCAGCTTAGAACCTGGGAACTCTGGAAACACCATATATTTT. The encoded protein is CASSLEPGNSGNTIYF. The rearrangement links TRBV7-2 to TRBJ1-3; no clear D gene. Germline V gene data show CDR1 as SGHTA and CDR2 as FQGNSA. The CDR3 contains 16 residues. The germline V and J ends were trimmed by 1 base and 0 bases, with 10 bases remaining between them.

The CDR3 bases are TGTGCCAGCAGTATACAGAGACAGGGAGGAGAGACCCAGTACTTC. This encodes CASSIQRQGGETQYF. The chain couples TRBV12-3 or TRBV12-4 to TRBJ2-5, with D maybe TRBD1 (7 bases). V was cut by 5 bases and J by 4 bases, with 17 bases left in between. The CDR3 is 15 residues long.

This clonotype was counted once. This rearrangement joins TRBV27 to TRBJ1-2; possible D gene TRBD1, 6 bases. The ends were cut back, 7 bases at V and 3 bases at J, with 15 bases in the middle. The CDR3 loop spans 14 amino acids. Looked up from germline, CDR1 is MNHEY and CDR2 is SMNVEV (reference sequence). The CDR3 sequence: CASNKQGLHYGYTF. CDR3 nucleotides: TGTGCCAGCAACAAACAGGGCCTACACTATGGCTACACCTTC.

This clonotype has a handful of counts. The CDR3 loop reads CASSQDPKYEQYF. CDR3 DNA sequence: TGTGCCAGCAGCCAAGATCCGAAATACGAGCAGTACTTC. The chain employs TRBV14 and TRBJ2-7, with no clear D. Germline V gene data show CDR1 as SGHDN and CDR2 as FVKESK. With 0 bases removed from V and 4 bases from J, the gap between germline ends came to 7 bases. CDR3 length: 13 amino acids.

V gene TRBV4-2 combines with J gene TRBJ2-3; D unresolved. The CDR3 loop spans 16 amino acids. V dropped 0 bases and J dropped 2 bases, with 12 bases sitting between them. Germline CDR1 LGHNA, CDR2 YNFKEQ. This chain's CDR3 is CASSQDPAGNTDTQYF. CDR3 DNA: TGTGCCAGCAGCCAAGATCCCGCAGGAAACACAGATACGCAGTATTTT.

This clonotype appeared a few times. The chain links TRBV14 to TRBJ2-5; 9 nucleotides match TRBD2. Losses at the gene ends were 4 bases for V and 1 base for J; bases not matched to a gene: 7. The CDR3 has 16 residues. Germline V CDR1 and CDR2: SGHDN, FVKESK. CDR3 DNA sequence: TGTGCCAGCAGCCGTCTAGCGGGGCCTCCCCAAGAGACCCAGTACTTC. As protein: CASSRLAGPPQETQYF. Looking up the rest from reference TRBV14 and TRBJ2-5 gives the full variable domain: EAGVTQFPSHSVIEKGQTVTLRCDPISGHDNLYWYRRVMGKEIKFLLHFVKESKQDESGMPNNRFLAERTGGTYSTLKVQPAELEDSGVYFCASSRLAGPPQETQYFGPGTRLLVL.

CDR3 in amino acids: CASSTSGGFLSEQYF. CDR3 coding DNA: TGTGCCAGCAGTACCTCGGGGGGGTTCCTAAGCGAGCAGTACTTC. This chain uses TRBV7-9 with TRBJ2-7; 8 bases agree with TRBD2. The CDR3 totals 15 residues. V dropped 6 bases and J dropped 6; count of bases not matched to a gene: 13. Germline V lookup: CDR1 SEHNR, CDR2 FQNEAQ (reference sequence).

V gene TRBV30 combines with J gene TRBJ2-5; TRBD2 matches at 13 bases. This CDR3 contains 17 residues. Losses at the gene ends were 5 bases for V and 5 bases for J; bases not matched to a gene: 14. Germline CDR1 GTSNPN, CDR2 SVGIG (reference sequence). The CDR3 region is CAWDKTSGGPMGETQYF. CDR3 nucleotides: TGTGCCTGGGATAAGACTAGCGGGGGGCCCATGGGTGAGACCCAGTACTTC.

The chain is built from TRBV12-3 or TRBV12-4 and TRBJ2-2, with D perhaps TRBD2 (5 bases). Trimming stripped 3 bases from V and 6 bases from J, with 8 bases between. The CDR3 is 13 residues long. CDR3 amino acids: CASSFSGAGELFF. CDR3 nucleotide sequence: TGTGCCAGCAGTTTTTCCGGGGCCGGGGAGCTGTTTTTT.

The chain carries TRBV5-5 and TRBJ2-4; 9 positions match TRBD1. After removal of 0 bases from V and 1 base from J, the junction contained 2 bases not matched to a gene. This CDR3 has 16 amino acids. Germline loops: CDR1 SGHKS, CDR2 YYEKEE (reference sequence). CDR3 region: CASSLEGQGAKNIQYF. DNA for the CDR3: TGTGCCAGCAGCTTGGAAGGACAGGGGGCCAAAAACATTCAGTACTTC.

CDR3 residues: CSVDYRLGFFEQYF. The CDR3 DNA reads as TGCAGCGTTGATTACAGGCTGGGGTTTTTCGAGCAGTACTTC. The chain combines TRBV29-1 with TRBJ2-7; D might be TRBD1 (5 bases). CDR1 is SQVTM, CDR2 ANQGSEA, per germline. V dropped 3 bases and J dropped 6 bases, with 18 bases sitting between them. The CDR3 extends over 14 amino acids.

This sequence joins TRBV5-1 and TRBJ2-7; TRBD1 matches 7 bases. J lost 1 base, V lost 4 bases, and 2 bases had no gene match. Germline V gene data show CDR1 as SGHRS and CDR2 as YFSETQ. The CDR3 spans 13 residues. The CDR3: CASSMDRSYEQYF. The CDR3 DNA reads TGCGCCAGCAGCATGGACAGGTCCTACGAGCAGTACTTC.

Only a few counts were recorded for this clonotype. This chain connects TRBV7-3 to TRBJ2-2; TRBD2 matches 12 bases. Germline assignment: CDR1 SGHTA and CDR2 FQGTGA. CDR3 size: 19 residues. J was trimmed by 1 base and V by 1 base; bases with no gene match: 7. CDR3 region: CASSLNGPGLAGNTGELFF. The CDR3 DNA follows: TGTGCCAGCAGCTTAAATGGGCCGGGACTAGCGGGGAACACCGGGGAGCTGTTTTTT.

The genes are TRBV5-1 and TRBJ2-1, with TRBD2 matching 8 bases. The last part of the DNA fits TRBJ2-7 better; the J call may be wrong. This CDR3 contains 15 residues. The germline CDR1 and CDR2 sequences are SGHRS and YFSETQ. CDR3 in amino acids: CASSPPTGGPGEQYF. The CDR3, as DNA: TGCGCCAGCAGCCCCCCCACGGGGGGGCCGGGAGAGCAGTACTTC.